This T cell receptor (beta chain) is from a study of blood T cell repertoires in COVID-19. Overall study context: Samples of COVID-19 (acute and convalescent) were obtained from the United States, Italy and Spain. Nucleic acid was either cDNA or gDNA, and it came from T cells, B-cell-depleted T cells, or PBMCs.

V lost 3 bases and J lost 5, with 2 bases in between. Per germline, CDR1 MGHRA and CDR2 YSYEKL. This CDR3 has 11 amino acids. Methods used by the authors: Estimation of nucleated cell counts was performed using reference gene primer amplification. Using immunoSEQ multiplex PCR, the repertoire was profiled, and TCRdb retains in-frame clones only, with some absent. The DNA was the basis for D and trimming; V, J and clone size are from that table. This table has 200,000 to 300,000 clones, roughly 91% appearing once. The rearrangement joins TRBV4-1 to TRBJ2-1; D is uncertain. This clonotype was obtained from a woman aged 40 to 50 who had recovered from COVID-19. The sample comprised peripheral blood. Here the CDR3 DNA reads TGCGCCAGCAGCCATAACAATGAGCAGTTCTTC. Protein sequence: CASSHNNEQFF.